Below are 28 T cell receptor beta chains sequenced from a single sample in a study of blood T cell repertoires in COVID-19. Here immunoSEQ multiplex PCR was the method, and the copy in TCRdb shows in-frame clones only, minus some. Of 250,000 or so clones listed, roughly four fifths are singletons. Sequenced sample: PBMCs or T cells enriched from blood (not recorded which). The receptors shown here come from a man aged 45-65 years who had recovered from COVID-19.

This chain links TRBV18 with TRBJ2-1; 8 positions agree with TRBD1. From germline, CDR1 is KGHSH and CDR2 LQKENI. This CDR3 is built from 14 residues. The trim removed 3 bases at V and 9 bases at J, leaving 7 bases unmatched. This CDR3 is CASSPTRTGSEQFF. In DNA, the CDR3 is TGTGCCAGCTCACCTACTAGGACAGGGAGTGAGCAGTTCTTC. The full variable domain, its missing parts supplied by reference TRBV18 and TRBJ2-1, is NAGVMQNPRHLVRRRGQEARLRCSPMKGHSHVYWYRQLPEEGLKFMVYLQKENIIDESGMPKERFSAEFPKEGPSILRIQQVVRGDSAAYFCASSPTRTGSEQFFGPGTRLTVL.

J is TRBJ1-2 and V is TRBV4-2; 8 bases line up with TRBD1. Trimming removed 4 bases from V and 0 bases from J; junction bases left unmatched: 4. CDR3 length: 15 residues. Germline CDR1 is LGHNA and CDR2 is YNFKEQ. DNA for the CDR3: TGTGCCAGCAGCCCTGCAGGGGGCGCTAACTATGGCTACACCTTC. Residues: CASSPAGGANYGYTF.

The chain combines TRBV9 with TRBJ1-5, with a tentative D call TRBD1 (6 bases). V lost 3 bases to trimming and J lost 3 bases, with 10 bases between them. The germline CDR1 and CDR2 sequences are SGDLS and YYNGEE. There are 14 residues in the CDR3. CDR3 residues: CASSAGQNNQPQHF. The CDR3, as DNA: TGTGCCAGCAGCGCCGGACAGAACAATCAGCCCCAGCATTTT.

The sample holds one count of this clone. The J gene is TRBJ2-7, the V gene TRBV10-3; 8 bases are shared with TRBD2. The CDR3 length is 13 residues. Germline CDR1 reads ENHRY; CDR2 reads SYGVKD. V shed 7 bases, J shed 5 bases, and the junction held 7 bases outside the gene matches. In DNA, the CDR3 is TGTGCCATCACCGAGCGGGAGACGGACGAGCAGTACTTC. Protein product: CAITERETDEQYF.

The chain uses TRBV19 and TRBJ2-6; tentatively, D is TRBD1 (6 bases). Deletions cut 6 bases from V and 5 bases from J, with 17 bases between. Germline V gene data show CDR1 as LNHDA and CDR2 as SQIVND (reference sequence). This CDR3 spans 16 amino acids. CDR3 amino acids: CASRLGRTARANVLTF. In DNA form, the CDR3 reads TGTGCCAGTAGGTTAGGCCGGACAGCAAGGGCCAACGTCCTGACTTTC.

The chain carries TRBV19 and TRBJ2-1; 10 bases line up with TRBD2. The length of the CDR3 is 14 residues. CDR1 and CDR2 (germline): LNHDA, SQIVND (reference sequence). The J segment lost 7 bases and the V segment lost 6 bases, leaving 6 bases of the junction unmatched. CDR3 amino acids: CASSLAGALNEQFF. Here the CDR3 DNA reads TGTGCCAGTAGCCTAGCGGGAGCATTGAATGAGCAGTTCTTC.

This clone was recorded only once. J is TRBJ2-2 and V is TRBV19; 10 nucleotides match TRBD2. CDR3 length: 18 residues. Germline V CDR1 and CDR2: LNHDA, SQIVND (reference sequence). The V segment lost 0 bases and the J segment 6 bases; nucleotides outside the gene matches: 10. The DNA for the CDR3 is TGTGCCAGTAGTATAGATCGGGCAAGCGGGGGGGCCTCCGGGGAGCTGTTTTTT. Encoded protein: CASSIDRASGGASGELFF.

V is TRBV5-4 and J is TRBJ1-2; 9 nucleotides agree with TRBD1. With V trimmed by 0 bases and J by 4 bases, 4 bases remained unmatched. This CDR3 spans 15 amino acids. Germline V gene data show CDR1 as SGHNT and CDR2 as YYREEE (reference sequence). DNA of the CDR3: TGTGCCAGCAGCTTGGGGGACAGGGAAAGCTATGGCTACACCTTC. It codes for CASSLGDRESYGYTF.

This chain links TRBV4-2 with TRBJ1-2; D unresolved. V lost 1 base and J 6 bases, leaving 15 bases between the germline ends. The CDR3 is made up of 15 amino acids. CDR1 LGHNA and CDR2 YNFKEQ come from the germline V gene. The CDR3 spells CASSQAWGVDNGYTF. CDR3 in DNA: TGTGCCAGCAGCCAAGCTTGGGGAGTGGATAATGGCTACACCTTC.

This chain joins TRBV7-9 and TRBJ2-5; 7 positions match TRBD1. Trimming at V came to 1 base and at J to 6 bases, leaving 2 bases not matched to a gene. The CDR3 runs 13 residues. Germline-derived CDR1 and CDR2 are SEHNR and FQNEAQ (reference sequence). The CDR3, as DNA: TGTGCCAGCAGCTTAGGGACAGGAAAGACCCAGTACTTC. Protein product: CASSLGTGKTQYF.

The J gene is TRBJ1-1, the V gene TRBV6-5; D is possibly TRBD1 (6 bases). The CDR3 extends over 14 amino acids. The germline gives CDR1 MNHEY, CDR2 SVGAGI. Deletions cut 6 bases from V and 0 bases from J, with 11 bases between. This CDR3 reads CASRAGTLNTEAFF. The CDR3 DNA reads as TGTGCCAGCAGAGCCGGGACATTGAACACTGAAGCTTTCTTT.

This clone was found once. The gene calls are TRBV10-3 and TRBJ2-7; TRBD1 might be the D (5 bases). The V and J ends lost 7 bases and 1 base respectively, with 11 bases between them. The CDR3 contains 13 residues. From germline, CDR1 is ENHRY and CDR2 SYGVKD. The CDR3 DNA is TGTGCCATCAAAGGGGCGGAATCCTACGAGCAGTACTTC. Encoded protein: CAIKGAESYEQYF.

The DNA of the CDR3 is TGTGCCAGCAGCTTGGCCCAACACACCAACAATGAGCAGTTCTTC. It is translated as CASSLAQHTNNEQFF. The chain carries TRBV5-4 and TRBJ2-1, with no clear D. The V gene lost 0 bases and the J gene lost 5 bases, with 12 bases spanning the gap. Germline V gene sequence: CDR1 SGHNT, CDR2 YYREEE (reference sequence). This CDR3 has 15 amino acids.

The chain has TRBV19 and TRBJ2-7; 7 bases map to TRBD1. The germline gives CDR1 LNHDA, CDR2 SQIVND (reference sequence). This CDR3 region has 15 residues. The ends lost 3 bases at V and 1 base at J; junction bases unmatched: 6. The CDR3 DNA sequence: TGTGCCAGTAGTATGGGTCAGGGGGAATCCTACGAGCAGTACTTC. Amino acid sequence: CASSMGQGESYEQYF.

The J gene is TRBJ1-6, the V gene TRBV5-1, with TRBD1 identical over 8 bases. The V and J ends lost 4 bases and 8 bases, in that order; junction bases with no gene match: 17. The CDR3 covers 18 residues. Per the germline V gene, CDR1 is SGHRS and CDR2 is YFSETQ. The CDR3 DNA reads TGCGCCAGCAGCCTCCCCCTCCGGGACAGGCGATCATATTCACCCCTCCACTTT. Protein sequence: CASSLPLRDRRSYSPLHF.

The CDR3 DNA reads as TGCGCCAGCAGTGAGGGATGGACAGCCGAAGCTTTCTTT. Amino acid sequence: CASSEGWTAEAFF. V is TRBV10-1 and J is TRBJ1-1; the D gene is possibly TRBD1 (6 bases). This CDR3 has 13 residues. V was cut by 2 bases and J by 8 bases, with 12 bases left in between. Per germline, CDR1 WNHNN and CDR2 SYGVQD (reference sequence).

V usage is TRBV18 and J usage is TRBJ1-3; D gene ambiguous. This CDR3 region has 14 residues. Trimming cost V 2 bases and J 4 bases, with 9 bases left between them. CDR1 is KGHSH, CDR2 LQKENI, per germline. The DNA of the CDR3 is TGTGCCAGCTCACCAGAAGTGCGGGGAAACACCATATATTTT. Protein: CASSPEVRGNTIYF.

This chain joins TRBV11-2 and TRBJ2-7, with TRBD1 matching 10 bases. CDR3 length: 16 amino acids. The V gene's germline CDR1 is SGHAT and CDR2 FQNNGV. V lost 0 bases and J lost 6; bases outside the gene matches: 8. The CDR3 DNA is TGTGCCAGCAGCTTAGAGTTCCGGGACAGGGGAGTCGAGCAGTACTTC. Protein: CASSLEFRDRGVEQYF.

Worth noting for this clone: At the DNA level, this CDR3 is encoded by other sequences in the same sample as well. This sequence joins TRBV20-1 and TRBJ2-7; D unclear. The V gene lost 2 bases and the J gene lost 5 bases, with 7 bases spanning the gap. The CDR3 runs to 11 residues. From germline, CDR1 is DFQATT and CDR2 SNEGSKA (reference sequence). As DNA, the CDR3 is TGCAGTGCTAGAACCTCAGACGAGCAGTACTTC. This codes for CSARTSDEQYF.

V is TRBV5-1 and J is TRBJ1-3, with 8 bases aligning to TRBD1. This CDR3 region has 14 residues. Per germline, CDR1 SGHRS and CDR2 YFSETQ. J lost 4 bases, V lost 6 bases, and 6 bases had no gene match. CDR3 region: CASTEDRVGNTIYF. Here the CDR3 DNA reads TGCGCCAGCACCGAGGACAGGGTGGGAAACACCATATATTTT.

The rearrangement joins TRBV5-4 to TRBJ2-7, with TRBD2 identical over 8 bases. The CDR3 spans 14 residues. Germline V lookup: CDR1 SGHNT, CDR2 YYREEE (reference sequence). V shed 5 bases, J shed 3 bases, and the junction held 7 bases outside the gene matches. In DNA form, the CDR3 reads TGTGCCAGCAGAAAAGCGGGAGCCAACTACGAGCAGTACTTC. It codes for CASRKAGANYEQYF.

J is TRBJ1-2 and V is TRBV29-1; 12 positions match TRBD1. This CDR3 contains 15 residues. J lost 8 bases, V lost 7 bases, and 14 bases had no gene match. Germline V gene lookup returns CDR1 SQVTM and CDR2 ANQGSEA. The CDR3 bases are TGCAGCGACTCCGGGACAGGGGGCGTAGAGATCGGCTACACCTTC. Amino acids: CSDSGTGGVEIGYTF.

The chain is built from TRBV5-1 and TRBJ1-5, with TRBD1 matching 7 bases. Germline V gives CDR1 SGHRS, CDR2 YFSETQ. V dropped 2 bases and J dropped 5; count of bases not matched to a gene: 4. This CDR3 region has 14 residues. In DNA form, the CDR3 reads TGCGCCAGCAGCTTACGACAGGGAGATCAGCCCCAGCATTTT. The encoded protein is CASSLRQGDQPQHF.

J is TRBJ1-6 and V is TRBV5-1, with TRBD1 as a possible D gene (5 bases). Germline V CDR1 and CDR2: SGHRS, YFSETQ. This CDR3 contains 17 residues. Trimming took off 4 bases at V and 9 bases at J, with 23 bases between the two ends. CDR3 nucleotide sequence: TGCGCCAGCAGCGTGGATGCCCCCGGTCGGGGGACTTCACCCCTCCACTTT. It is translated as CASSVDAPGRGTSPLHF.

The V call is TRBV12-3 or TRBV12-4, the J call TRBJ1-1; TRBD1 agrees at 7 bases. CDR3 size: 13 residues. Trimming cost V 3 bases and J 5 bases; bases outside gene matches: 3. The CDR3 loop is CASSLNRGTEAFF. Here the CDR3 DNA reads TGTGCCAGCAGTTTGAACAGGGGAACTGAAGCTTTCTTT.

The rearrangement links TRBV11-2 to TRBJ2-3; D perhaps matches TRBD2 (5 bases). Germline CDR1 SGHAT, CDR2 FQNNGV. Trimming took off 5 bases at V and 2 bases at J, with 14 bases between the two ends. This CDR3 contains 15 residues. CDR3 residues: CASSPAAGHTDTQYF. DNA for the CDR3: TGTGCCAGCAGCCCCGCTGCGGGTCACACAGATACGCAGTATTTT.

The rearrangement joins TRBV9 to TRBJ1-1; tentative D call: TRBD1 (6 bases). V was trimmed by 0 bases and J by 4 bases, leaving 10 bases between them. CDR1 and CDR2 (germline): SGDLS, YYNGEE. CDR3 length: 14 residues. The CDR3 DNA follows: TGTGCCAGCAGCGTAGGGCAGGGGAGCACTGAAGCTTTCTTT. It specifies CASSVGQGSTEAFF.

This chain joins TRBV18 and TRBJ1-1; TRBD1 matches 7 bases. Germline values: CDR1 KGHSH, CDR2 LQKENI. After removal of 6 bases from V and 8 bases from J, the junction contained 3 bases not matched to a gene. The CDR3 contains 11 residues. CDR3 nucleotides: TGTGCCAGCTCCCTGGGACAGGAAGCTTTCTTT. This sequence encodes CASSLGQEAFF.